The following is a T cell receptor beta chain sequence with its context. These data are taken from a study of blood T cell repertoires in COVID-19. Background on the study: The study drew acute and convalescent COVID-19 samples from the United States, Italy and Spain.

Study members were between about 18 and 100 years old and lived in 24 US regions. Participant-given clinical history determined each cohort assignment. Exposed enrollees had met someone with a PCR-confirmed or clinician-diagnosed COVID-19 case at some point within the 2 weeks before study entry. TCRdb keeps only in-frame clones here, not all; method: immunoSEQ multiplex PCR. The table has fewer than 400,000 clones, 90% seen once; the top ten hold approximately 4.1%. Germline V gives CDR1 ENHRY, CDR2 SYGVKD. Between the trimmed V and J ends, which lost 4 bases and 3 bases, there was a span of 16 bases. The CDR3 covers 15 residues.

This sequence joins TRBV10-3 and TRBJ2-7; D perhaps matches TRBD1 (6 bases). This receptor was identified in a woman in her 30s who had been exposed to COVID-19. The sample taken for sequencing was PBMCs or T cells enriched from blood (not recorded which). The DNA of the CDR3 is TGTGCCATCAGTGGGACAAAGGGGGTAGGCTACGAGCAGTACTTC. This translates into CAISGTKGVGYEQYF.